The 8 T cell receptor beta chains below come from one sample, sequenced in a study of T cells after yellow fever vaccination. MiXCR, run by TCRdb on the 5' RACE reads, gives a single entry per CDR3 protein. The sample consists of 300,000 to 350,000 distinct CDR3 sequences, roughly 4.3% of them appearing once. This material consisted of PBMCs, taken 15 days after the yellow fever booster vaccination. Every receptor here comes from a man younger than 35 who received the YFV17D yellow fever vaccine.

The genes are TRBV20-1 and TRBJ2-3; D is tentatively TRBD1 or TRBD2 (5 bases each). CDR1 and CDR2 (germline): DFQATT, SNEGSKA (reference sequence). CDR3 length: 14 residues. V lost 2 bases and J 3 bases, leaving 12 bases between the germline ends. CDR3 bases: TGCAGTGCTAGATTAGGGGACGGAACAGATACGCAGTATTTT. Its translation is CSARLGDGTDTQYF.

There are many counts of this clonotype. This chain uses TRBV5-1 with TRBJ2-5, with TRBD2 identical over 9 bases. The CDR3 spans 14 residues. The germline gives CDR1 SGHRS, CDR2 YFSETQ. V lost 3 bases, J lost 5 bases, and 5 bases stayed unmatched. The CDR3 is CASSSLAGEETQYF. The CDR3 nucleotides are TGCGCCAGCAGCTCCTTAGCGGGGGAGGAGACCCAGTACTTC. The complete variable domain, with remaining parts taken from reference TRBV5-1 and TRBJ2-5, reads KAGVTQTPRYLIKTRGQQVTLSCSPISGHRSVSWYQQTPGQGLQFLFEYFSETQRNKGNFPGRFSGRQFSNSRSEMNVSTLELGDSALYLCASSSLAGEETQYFGPGTRLLVL.

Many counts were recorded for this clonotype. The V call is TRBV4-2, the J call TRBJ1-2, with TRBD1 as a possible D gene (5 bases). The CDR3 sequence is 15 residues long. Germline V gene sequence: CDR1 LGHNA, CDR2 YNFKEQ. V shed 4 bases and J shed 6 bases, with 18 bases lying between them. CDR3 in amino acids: CASSREGGTGDGYTF. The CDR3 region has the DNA TGTGCCAGCAGCCGAGAAGGCGGGACTGGTGATGGCTACACCTTC.

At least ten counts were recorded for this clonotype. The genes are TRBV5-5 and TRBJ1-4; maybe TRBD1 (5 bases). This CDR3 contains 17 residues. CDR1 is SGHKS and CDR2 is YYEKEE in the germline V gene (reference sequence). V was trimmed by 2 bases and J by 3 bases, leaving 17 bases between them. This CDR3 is CASSFARQGGANEKLFF. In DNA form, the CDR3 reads TGTGCCAGCAGCTTCGCGCGGCAGGGCGGCGCTAATGAAAAACTGTTTTTT.

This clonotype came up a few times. The CDR3, as DNA: TGTGCCAGCATCCCGACAGGGGGCAACTATGGCTACACCTTC. Translation: CASIPTGGNYGYTF. This rearrangement joins TRBV7-2 to TRBJ1-2; 10 nucleotides align to TRBD1. Germline assignment: CDR1 SGHTA and CDR2 FQGNSA. The J segment lost 2 bases and the V segment lost 7 bases, leaving 4 bases of the junction unmatched. This CDR3 is built from 14 residues.

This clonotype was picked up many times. The CDR3 bases are TGTGCCAGCAGCTTAGGCAATACAGGGTCAGATACGCAGTATTTT. Its protein is CASSLGNTGSDTQYF. The chain links TRBV7-2 to TRBJ2-3, with a weak D call TRBD1 (6 bases). The CDR3 totals 15 residues. Germline lookup yields CDR1 SGHTA and CDR2 FQGNSA. Trimming stripped 1 base from V and 4 bases from J, with 12 bases between.

CDR3 protein: CASSLEGGGFNEQFF. DNA of the CDR3: TGTGCCAGCAGCCTCGAGGGCGGGGGATTCAATGAGCAGTTCTTC. V and J are TRBV11-2 and TRBJ2-1, with 7 bases identical to TRBD2. The germline gives CDR1 SGHAT, CDR2 FQNNGV. J was trimmed by 6 bases and V by 5 bases; bases with no gene match: 10. CDR3 length equals 15 residues. Using reference TRBV11-2 and TRBJ2-1 for the parts outside the CDR3, the full variable domain is EAGVAQSPRYKIIEKRQSVAFWCNPISGHATLYWYQQILGQGPKLLIQFQNNGVVDDSQLPKDRFSAERLKGVDSTLKIQPAKLEDSAVYLCASSLEGGGFNEQFFGPGTRLTVL.

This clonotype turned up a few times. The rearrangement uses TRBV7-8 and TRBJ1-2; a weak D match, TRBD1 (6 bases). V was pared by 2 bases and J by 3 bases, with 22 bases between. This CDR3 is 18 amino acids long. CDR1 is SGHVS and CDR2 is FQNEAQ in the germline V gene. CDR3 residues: CASSLKGGPGGLDYGYTF. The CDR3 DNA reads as TGTGCCAGCAGCTTAAAAGGGGGTCCGGGGGGCTTAGACTATGGCTACACCTTC.